This T cell receptor (beta chain) originates from a study of chemoradiotherapy in HPV16-positive cancers. CDR3 length: 14 residues. The germline V gene encodes CDR1 SGHRS and CDR2 YFSETQ. Trimming pared 4 bases from V and 1 base from J, leaving 8 bases between. Clones were sequenced by immunoSEQ multiplex PCR, and TCRdb holds only the in-frame ones, with some missing. This sample has 1,500 or so clones, with approximately 78% found just once. As to this clone: The antigen is not known.

Notes on the study in general: Better recurrence-free survival went with HPV-responsive T-cell expansion in HPV16-positive patients. Non-HPV-specific T cells did not expand in tumors during treatment, whereas candidate HPV-specific clones and E7-related motifs did. The functional HPV-specific definition rests on just two HPV16-positive patients.

The sample here was tumor tissue, taken from a patient who underwent chemoradiotherapy. The source is a human donor with HPV-associated anogenital cancer. The chain carries TRBV5-1 and TRBJ2-2; D call uncertain. For the CDR3, the DNA is TGCGCCAGCAGCCCCGACTGGAACACCGGGGAGCTGTTTTTT. Translating it yields CASSPDWNTGELFF.